The present entry profiles one TCR beta chain with its context. Its antigen is not identified. This sample was included in a study of cytomegalovirus exposure and HLA in healthy donors. General study points: A later analysis linked 15,000 to 20,000 TCR beta sequences to HLA alleles at 0.05 false discovery rate.

V dropped 4 bases and J dropped 4; count of bases not matched to a gene: 4. CDR3 length: 14 amino acids. CDR1 and CDR2 (germline): SGHAT, FQNNGV. Amplification used 60 Vbeta primers and 13 Jbeta primers. Produced via immunoSEQ multiplex PCR; TCRdb's table is partial and in-frame only. The sample includes 150,000 or so clones, 70% to 85% of them seen just once. This receptor was taken from a man aged 25 to 40 in good health and CMV-seronegative. The sequenced sample was PBMCs. The V and J genes are TRBV11-2 and TRBJ1-2; 9 positions agree with TRBD1. CDR3 nucleotide sequence: TGTGCCAGCAGCTCCGACAGGGGGAGCTATGGCTACACCTTC. This encodes CASSSDRGSYGYTF.